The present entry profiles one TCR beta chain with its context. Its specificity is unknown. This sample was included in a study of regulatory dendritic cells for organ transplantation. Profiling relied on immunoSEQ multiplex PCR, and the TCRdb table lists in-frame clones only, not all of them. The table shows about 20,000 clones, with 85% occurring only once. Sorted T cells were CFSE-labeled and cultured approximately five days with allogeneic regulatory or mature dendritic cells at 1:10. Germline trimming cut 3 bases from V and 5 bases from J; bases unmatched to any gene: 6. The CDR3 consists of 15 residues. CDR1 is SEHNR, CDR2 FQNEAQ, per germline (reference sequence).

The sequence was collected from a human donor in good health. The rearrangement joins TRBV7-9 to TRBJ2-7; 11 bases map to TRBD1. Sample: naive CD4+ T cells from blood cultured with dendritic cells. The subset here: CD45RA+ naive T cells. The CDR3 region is CASSLSGQGAHEQYF. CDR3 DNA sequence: TGTGCCAGCAGCTTGTCAGGACAGGGGGCTCACGAGCAGTACTTC.